The 13 T cell receptor beta chains presented below share a single source sample, sequenced in a study of shared clonotypes between healthy human individuals. Sequencing used immunoSEQ multiplex PCR; TCRdb keeps in-frame clones, though not all of them. The sample holds about 2 million clones; around 96% are singletons and the top ten take 0.9% to 1.4%. It was CD45RO-negative cells, positively selected for CCR7, that made up naive CD8 cells, with terminally differentiated effector memory CD45RA+ cells excluded. The specimen was naive CD8+ T cells sorted from blood. Every receptor here comes from a man aged 18 to 29 in good health.

In nucleotides, the CDR3 is TGTGCCAGCAGCGTACCGCGGACTAGCGGGAGGGATGACAATGAGCAGTTCTTC. Its translation: CASSVPRTSGRDDNEQFF. The chain recombines TRBV9 with TRBJ2-1; 15 bases are a match to TRBD2. V was pared by 1 base and J by 5 bases, with 7 bases of the junction left unmatched. Germline CDR1 is SGDLS and CDR2 is YYNGEE. The length of the CDR3 is 18 residues.

The table lists this clone with a count of one. The chain joins TRBV28 to TRBJ1-6; D not certain. This CDR3 comprises 15 residues. Germline CDR1 and CDR2: MDHEN and SYDVKM. Trimming took off 1 base at V and 9 bases at J, with 13 bases between the two ends. The CDR3 reads CASSLLNNQFSPLHF. The CDR3 nucleotides read TGTGCCAGCAGTTTATTGAATAATCAGTTTTCACCCCTCCACTTT. The entire variable domain, with the rest obtained from reference TRBV28 and TRBJ1-6, is as follows: DVKVTQSSRYLVKRTGEKVFLECVQDMDHENMFWYRQDPGLGLRLIYFSYDVKMKEKGDIPEGYSVSREKKERFSLILESASTNQTSMYLCASSLLNNQFSPLHFGNGTRLTVT.

The genes are TRBV7-9 and TRBJ2-3, with D unresolved. The CDR3 loop spans 10 amino acids. Looked up from germline, CDR1 is SEHNR and CDR2 is FQNEAQ (reference sequence). Trimming pared 0 bases from V and 8 bases from J, leaving 0 bases between. DNA for the CDR3: TGTGCCAGCAGCTTAGCTACGCAGTATTTT. Translation gives CASSLATQYF.

The chain links TRBV9 to TRBJ1-1; D uncertain. From germline, CDR1 is SGDLS and CDR2 YYNGEE. CDR3 length equals 16 residues. V lost 4 bases and J 2 bases, leaving 18 bases between the germline ends. The chain's CDR3 is CASSPLERTVNTEAFF. Written as DNA, the CDR3 is TGTGCCAGCAGCCCCCTGGAAAGGACCGTCAACACTGAAGCTTTCTTT.

The chain combines TRBV5-4 with TRBJ2-7; TRBD2 is a possible D gene (5 bases). Germline CDR1 reads SGHNT; CDR2 reads YYREEE (reference sequence). Trimming removed 3 bases from V and 2 bases from J, with 15 bases in between. CDR3 length equals 15 residues. CDR3 amino acids: CASSYERRPPYEQYF. The CDR3 DNA reads TGTGCCAGCAGCTACGAGCGGAGACCCCCCTACGAGCAGTACTTC.

The chain uses TRBV5-6 and TRBJ2-7, with 7 positions matching TRBD2. V trimming: 1 base; J trimming: 6 bases; junction bases outside the gene matches: 7. CDR1 and CDR2 from the germline V gene are SGHDT and YYEEEE. This CDR3 region has 14 residues. The CDR3 bases are TGTGCCAGCAGCTTGATGGGCGGGGGAGGCGAGCAGTACTTC. It yields the protein CASSLMGGGGEQYF.

The chain employs TRBV6-5 and TRBJ2-1; TRBD2 aligns across 8 bases. Germline-derived CDR1 and CDR2 are MNHEY and SVGAGI. V dropped 4 bases and J dropped 0; count of bases not matched to a gene: 5. The CDR3 spans 16 residues. The CDR3 nucleotides are TGTGCCAGCAGTTGGATAGCGGGGAGCTCCTACAATGAGCAGTTCTTC. Translated, it gives CASSWIAGSSYNEQFF.

The chain employs TRBV19 and TRBJ2-7, with 8 bases identical to TRBD2. CDR3 length: 15 residues. J lost 2 bases, V lost 6 bases, and 9 bases had no gene match. Germline CDR1 LNHDA, CDR2 SQIVND (reference sequence). CDR3 amino acids: CASSLAGDPTYEQYF. The DNA of the CDR3 is TGTGCCAGTAGCCTAGCGGGCGATCCCACCTACGAGCAGTACTTC.

Notes on this clone: Within the sample, other DNA sequences also encode this same CDR3. V is TRBV7-9 and J is TRBJ1-1, with D uncertain. The CDR3 is 12 amino acids. Germline V lookup: CDR1 SEHNR, CDR2 FQNEAQ (reference sequence). V lost 1 base and J lost 4, with 4 bases in between. The CDR3 is CASSLGATEAFF. CDR3 DNA sequence: TGTGCCAGCAGCTTAGGTGCCACTGAAGCTTTCTTT.

The rearrangement links TRBV29-1 to TRBJ2-7; D is undetermined. Trimming shortened V by 4 bases and J by 1 base, and 8 bases separated the two germline ends. In germline, CDR1 is SQVTM, CDR2 ANQGSEA. CDR3 length: 12 residues. The CDR3 DNA reads TGCAGCGTTGTGGTAGCTTCCTACGAGCAGTACTTC. Its translation: CSVVVASYEQYF.

Regarding this clone: The junction departs from germline at one end; a sequencing error may be responsible. V usage is TRBV5-6 and J usage is TRBJ1-2; D is possibly TRBD1 (6 bases). This CDR3 is built from 15 residues. Germline CDR1 and CDR2: SGHDT and YYEEEE. The CDR3 loop reads CASSPDGGANYDYTF. The CDR3 nucleotides are TGTGCCAGCAGCCCTGACGGGGGCGCTAACTATGACTACACCTTC.

The V gene is TRBV27, the J gene TRBJ2-3; TRBD2 matches 11 bases. Germline lookup yields CDR1 MNHEY and CDR2 SMNVEV (reference sequence). This CDR3 contains 16 residues. Losses at the gene ends were 5 bases for V and 1 base for J; bases not matched to a gene: 5. The CDR3 reads CASSDPLAGGTDTQYF. In nucleotides, the CDR3 is TGTGCCAGCAGTGATCCACTAGCGGGGGGCACAGATACGCAGTATTTT.

The rearrangement links TRBV5-4 to TRBJ2-3; D unresolved. V was shortened by 4 bases and J by 2 bases, with 8 bases between the two germline ends. Germline CDR1 is SGHNT and CDR2 is YYREEE (reference sequence). The CDR3 consists of 13 residues. The CDR3 nucleotides read TGTGCCAGCAGCCCTCTGGTCACAGATACGCAGTATTTT. This encodes CASSPLVTDTQYF.